Each of the 18 T cell receptor beta chains below was sequenced from the same sample in a study of T cell responses to AZD1222 COVID-19 vaccine. Clones were read by immunoSEQ multiplex PCR, and TCRdb kept only the in-frame ones, dropping some. The sample yields 69,000 or so clones, roughly nine tenths seen once. The sample consisted of peripheral blood, taken 28 days after the second AZD1222 dose. The receptors were sampled from an adult who received the AZD1222 COVID-19 vaccine.

The chain is built from TRBV2 and TRBJ2-7; tentatively, D is TRBD1 (6 bases). Germline values: CDR1 SNHLY, CDR2 FYNNEI. This CDR3 region has 15 residues. V was shortened by 0 bases and J by 3 bases, with 12 bases between the two germline ends. CDR3 protein: CASSEAFGRGYEQYF. The CDR3 nucleotides read TGTGCCAGCAGTGAAGCGTTTGGCAGGGGCTACGAGCAGTACTTC.

This rearrangement joins TRBV4-2 to TRBJ1-4; 10 nucleotides agree with TRBD1. Germline V lookup: CDR1 LGHNA, CDR2 YNFKEQ. This CDR3 region has 16 residues. V lost 0 bases to trimming and J lost 8 bases; unmatched junction nucleotides: 6. The CDR3 DNA is TGTGCCAGCAGCCAAGAGAGGGACAGGGGAGGAGAAAAACTGTTTTTT. Translating gives CASSQERDRGGEKLFF.

The chain is built from TRBV7-9 and TRBJ2-1; TRBD2 matches at 10 bases. The CDR3 is 15 residues long. Germline CDR1 is SEHNR and CDR2 is FQNEAQ (reference sequence). J lost 9 bases, V lost 5 bases, and 10 bases had no gene match. The CDR3 protein is CASSPDGLAAPEQFF. The DNA for the CDR3 is TGTGCCAGCAGCCCCGACGGACTAGCGGCCCCTGAGCAGTTCTTC.

The chain is built from TRBV19 and TRBJ2-5; D remains ambiguous. CDR1 and CDR2 from the germline V gene are LNHDA and SQIVND (reference sequence). Trimming removed 3 bases at V and 2 bases at J, with 7 bases between. The length of the CDR3 is 13 residues. CDR3 sequence reads: CASSMGWQETQYF. CDR3 in DNA: TGTGCCAGTAGTATGGGATGGCAAGAGACCCAGTACTTC.

The table lists this clone with a few counts. The rearrangement links TRBV7-9 to TRBJ2-1, with 10 bases lining up with TRBD2. J was trimmed by 5 bases and V by 1 base; bases with no gene match: 11. The CDR3 totals 18 residues. Germline V CDR1 and CDR2: SEHNR, FQNEAQ (reference sequence). The CDR3 DNA sequence: TGTGCCAGCAGCTTAGTGGCTTTACAGCGGGAGGGTAACAATGAGCAGTTCTTC. Its protein product is CASSLVALQREGNNEQFF.

V is TRBV7-9 and J is TRBJ1-5; D gene ambiguous. The CDR3 covers 16 residues. V lost 5 bases to trimming and J lost 0 bases, with 14 bases between them. Germline assignment: CDR1 SEHNR and CDR2 FQNEAQ (reference sequence). The CDR3: CASSMAVGSSNQPQHF. CDR3 bases: TGTGCCAGCAGCATGGCTGTAGGGAGTAGCAATCAGCCCCAGCATTTT. The full variable domain, completed using reference TRBV7-9 and TRBJ1-5, is DTGVSQNPRHKITKRGQNVTFRCDPISEHNRLYWYRQTLGQGPEFLTYFQNEAQLEKSRLLSDRFSAERPKGSFSTLEIQRTEQGDSAMYLCASSMAVGSSNQPQHFGDGTRLSIL.

V and J are TRBV7-9 and TRBJ1-4, with D uncertain. Germline values: CDR1 SEHNR, CDR2 FQNEAQ (reference sequence). V was trimmed by 1 base and J by 3 bases, leaving 9 bases between them. The length of the CDR3 is 15 residues. Written as DNA, the CDR3 is TGTGCCAGCAGCTTAGTCGGACTACCTAATGAAAAACTGTTTTTT. Translating it yields CASSLVGLPNEKLFF.

V is TRBV11-2 and J is TRBJ2-1, with D maybe TRBD2 (6 bases). Germline CDR1 and CDR2: SGHAT and FQNNGV. Trimming left V 6 bases short and J 8 bases short, with 20 bases between. The length of the CDR3 is 15 residues. Written as DNA, the CDR3 is TGTGCCAGCAGGGCCCCGTGGCTAGCGTGGGATGAGCAGTTCTTC. It yields the protein CASRAPWLAWDEQFF. The full variable domain, with the rest looked up from reference TRBV11-2 and TRBJ2-1, is EAGVAQSPRYKIIEKRQSVAFWCNPISGHATLYWYQQILGQGPKLLIQFQNNGVVDDSQLPKDRFSAERLKGVDSTLKIQPAKLEDSAVYLCASRAPWLAWDEQFFGPGTRLTVL.

The chain is built from TRBV27 and TRBJ2-3; the D is unclear. CDR1 MNHEY and CDR2 SMNVEV come from the germline V gene (reference sequence). The ends were cut back, 8 bases at V and 2 bases at J, with 14 bases in the middle. The CDR3 is 14 amino acids. In DNA, the CDR3 is TGTGCCAGCTCCCCTGAGACCCACACAGATACGCAGTATTTT. Protein sequence: CASSPETHTDTQYF.

This clone showed up just a few times. This chain uses TRBV5-1 with TRBJ2-5, with a weak D call TRBD1 (6 bases). The CDR3 covers 14 residues. V gave up 4 bases and J gave up 7 bases, with 17 bases separating them. Germline-derived CDR1 and CDR2 are SGHRS and YFSETQ. The CDR3 is CASSTSQGTGTQYF. The CDR3 nucleotides are TGCGCCAGCAGCACTTCACAGGGTACGGGGACCCAGTACTTC.

The V gene is TRBV6-5, the J gene TRBJ2-2, with 8 bases matching TRBD2. CDR3 length equals 14 residues. V was pared by 9 bases and J by 3 bases, with 6 bases of the junction left unmatched. CDR1 is MNHEY, CDR2 SVGAGI, per germline. The CDR3 region is CASSGGLDTGELFF. The CDR3 DNA sequence: TGTGCCAGTTCGGGGGGGTTGGACACCGGGGAGCTGTTTTTT.

The chain joins TRBV5-6 to TRBJ1-2; D not resolved. Deletions cut 0 bases from V and 5 bases from J, with 8 bases between. The CDR3 runs 13 residues. The germline gives CDR1 SGHDT, CDR2 YYEEEE. Here the CDR3 DNA reads TGTGCCAGCAGCTTGGTGGCTGATTATGGCTACACCTTC. Its translation is CASSLVADYGYTF.

The table lists this clone with a count of one. The gene calls are TRBV10-3 and TRBJ2-7; D might be TRBD2 (5 bases). The germline gives CDR1 ENHRY, CDR2 SYGVKD. Trimming shortened V by 0 bases and J by 6 bases, and 15 bases separated the two germline ends. CDR3 length equals 15 residues. The CDR3 is CAISESTAGFLEQYF. In DNA form, the CDR3 reads TGTGCCATCAGTGAGTCGACTGCGGGCTTTCTCGAGCAGTACTTC.

The J gene is TRBJ2-7, the V gene TRBV5-1, with TRBD2 identical over 8 bases. Looked up from germline, CDR1 is SGHRS and CDR2 is YFSETQ. Trimming removed 4 bases from V and 4 bases from J; junction bases left unmatched: 10. The CDR3 extends over 15 amino acids. The CDR3 nucleotides read TGCGCCAGCAGCAGCGAATTAGCGGGATCGTACGAGCAGTACTTC. Its protein is CASSSELAGSYEQYF.

The chain combines TRBV19 with TRBJ1-2; D ambiguous. Germline values: CDR1 LNHDA, CDR2 SQIVND (reference sequence). The CDR3 totals 15 residues. Trimming took off 3 bases at V and 7 bases at J, with 18 bases between the two ends. DNA for the CDR3: TGTGCCAGTAGTATCCGATTGGAGGGCAGCGCTGGCTACACCTTC. Translated, it gives CASSIRLEGSAGYTF.

The J gene is TRBJ2-5, the V gene TRBV5-6; 14 nucleotides align to TRBD2. The CDR3 is made up of 15 amino acids. Germline V CDR1 and CDR2: SGHDT, YYEEEE. V lost 4 bases to trimming and J lost 4 bases; unmatched junction nucleotides: 3. The CDR3 DNA is TGTGCCAGCAGCCGGGGACTAGCGGGAGCAGAGACCCAGTACTTC. This encodes CASSRGLAGAETQYF.

The genes are TRBV7-2 and TRBJ1-1, with D possibly TRBD1 on 5 matching bases. The CDR3 has 13 residues. Germline V gene data show CDR1 as SGHTA and CDR2 as FQGNSA. Trimming removed 6 bases at V and 7 bases at J, with 15 bases between. CDR3: CASRAGQIFEAFF. CDR3 coding DNA: TGTGCCAGCAGAGCCGGACAAATTTTTGAAGCTTTCTTT.

V usage is TRBV3-1 (or the pseudogene TRBV3-2) and J usage is TRBJ1-3; no definite D call. Germline CDR1 LGHDT, CDR2 YNNKEL (reference sequence). This CDR3 comprises 15 residues. The germline V and J ends were trimmed by 1 base and 0 bases, with 7 bases remaining between them. CDR3 protein: CASSQVGLSGNTIYF. For the CDR3, the DNA is TGTGCCAGCAGCCAAGTCGGACTCTCTGGAAACACCATATATTTT.